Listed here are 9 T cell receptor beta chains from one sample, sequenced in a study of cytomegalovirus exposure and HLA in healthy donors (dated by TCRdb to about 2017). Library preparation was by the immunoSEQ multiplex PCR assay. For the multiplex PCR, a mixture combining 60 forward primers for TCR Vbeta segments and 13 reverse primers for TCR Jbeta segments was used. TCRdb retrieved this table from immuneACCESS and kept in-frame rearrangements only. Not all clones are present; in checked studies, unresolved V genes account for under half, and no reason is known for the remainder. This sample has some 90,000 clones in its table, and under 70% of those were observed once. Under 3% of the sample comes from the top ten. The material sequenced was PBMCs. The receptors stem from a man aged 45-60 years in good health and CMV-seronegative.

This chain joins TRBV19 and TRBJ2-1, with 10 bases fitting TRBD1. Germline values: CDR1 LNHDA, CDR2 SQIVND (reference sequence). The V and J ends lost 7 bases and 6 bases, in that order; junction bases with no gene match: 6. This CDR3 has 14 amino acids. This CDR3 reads CASIPTGGLNEQFF. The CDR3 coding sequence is TGTGCCAGTATTCCGACAGGGGGCCTCAATGAGCAGTTCTTC.

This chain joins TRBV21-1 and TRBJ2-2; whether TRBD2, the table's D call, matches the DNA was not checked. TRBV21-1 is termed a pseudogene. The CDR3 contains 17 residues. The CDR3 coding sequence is TGTGCCAGCAGCAATGTCAGCGGGGGGGCCGACACCGGGGAGCTGTTTTTT. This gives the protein CASSNVSGGADTGELFF.

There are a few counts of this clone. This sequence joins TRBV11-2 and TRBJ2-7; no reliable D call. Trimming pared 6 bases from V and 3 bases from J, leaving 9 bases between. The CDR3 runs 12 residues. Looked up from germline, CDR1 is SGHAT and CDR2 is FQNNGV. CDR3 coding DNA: TGTGCCAGCAGATCCGGTGTCTACGAGCAGTACTTC. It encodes CASRSGVYEQYF.

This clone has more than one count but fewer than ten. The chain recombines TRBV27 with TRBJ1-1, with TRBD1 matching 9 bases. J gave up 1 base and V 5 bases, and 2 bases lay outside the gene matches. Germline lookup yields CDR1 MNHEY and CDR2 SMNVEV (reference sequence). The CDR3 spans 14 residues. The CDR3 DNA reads TGTGCCAGCAGTAAGACAGGGGGGAACACTGAAGCTTTCTTT. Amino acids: CASSKTGGNTEAFF.

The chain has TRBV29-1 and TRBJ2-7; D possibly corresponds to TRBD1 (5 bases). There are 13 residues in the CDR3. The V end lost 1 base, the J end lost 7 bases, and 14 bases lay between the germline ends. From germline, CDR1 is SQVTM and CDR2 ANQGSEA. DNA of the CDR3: TGCAGCGTTGAAGGTTCAGGGCTGGGAGAGCAGTACTTC. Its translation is CSVEGSGLGEQYF.

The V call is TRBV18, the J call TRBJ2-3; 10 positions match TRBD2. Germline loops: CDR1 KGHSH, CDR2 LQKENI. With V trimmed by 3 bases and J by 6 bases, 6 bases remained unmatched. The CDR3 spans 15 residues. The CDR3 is CASSPGLAARDTQYF. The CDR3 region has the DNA TGTGCCAGCTCACCCGGACTAGCGGCGAGGGATACGCAGTATTTT.

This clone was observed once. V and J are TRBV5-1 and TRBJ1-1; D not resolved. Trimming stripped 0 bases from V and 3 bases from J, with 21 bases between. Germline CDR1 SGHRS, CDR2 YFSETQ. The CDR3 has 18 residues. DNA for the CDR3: TGCGCCAGCAGCTTGGGTTCTACTTACCAGAGGTCTTACACTGAAGCTTTCTTT. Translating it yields CASSLGSTYQRSYTEAFF.

CDR3 sequence: CASSLAQGDEQYF. The CDR3 DNA reads as TGTGCCAGCAGCTTAGCACAGGGCGACGAGCAGTACTTC. The chain uses TRBV7-2 and TRBJ2-7, with a possible D match to TRBD1 (6 bases). Germline V gene sequence: CDR1 SGHTA, CDR2 FQGNSA. The V and J ends lost 0 bases and 5 bases respectively, with 8 bases between them. The CDR3 runs to 13 residues.

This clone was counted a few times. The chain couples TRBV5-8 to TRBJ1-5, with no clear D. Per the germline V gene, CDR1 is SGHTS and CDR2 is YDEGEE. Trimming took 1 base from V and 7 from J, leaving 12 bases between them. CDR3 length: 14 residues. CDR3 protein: CASSLRALGQPQHF. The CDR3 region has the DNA TGTGCCAGCAGCTTGCGCGCCCTCGGGCAGCCCCAGCATTTT.